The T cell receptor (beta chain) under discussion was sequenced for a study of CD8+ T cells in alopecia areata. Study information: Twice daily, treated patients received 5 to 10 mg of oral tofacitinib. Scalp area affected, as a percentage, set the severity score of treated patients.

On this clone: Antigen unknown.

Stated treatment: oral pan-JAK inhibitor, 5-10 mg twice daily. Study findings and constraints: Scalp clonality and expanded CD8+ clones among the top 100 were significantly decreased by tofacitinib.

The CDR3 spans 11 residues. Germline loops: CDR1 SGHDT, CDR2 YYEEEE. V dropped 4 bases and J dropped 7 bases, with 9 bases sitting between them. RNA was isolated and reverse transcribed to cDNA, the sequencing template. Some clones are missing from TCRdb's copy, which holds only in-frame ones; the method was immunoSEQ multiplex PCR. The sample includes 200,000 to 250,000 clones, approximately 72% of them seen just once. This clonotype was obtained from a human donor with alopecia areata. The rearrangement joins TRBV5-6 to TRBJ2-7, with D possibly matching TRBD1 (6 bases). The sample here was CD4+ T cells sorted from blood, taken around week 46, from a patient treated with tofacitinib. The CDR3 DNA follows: TGTGCCAGCAGCGGTACAGGGGAGCAGTACTTC. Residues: CASSGTGEQYF.